The 22 T cell receptor beta chains given below trace back to one sample, sequenced in a study of shared clonotypes between healthy human individuals. CD45RO-negative, CCR7-selected cells formed the naive CD8 fraction, which excluded terminally differentiated effector memory CD45RA+ cells. Clones were sequenced by immunoSEQ multiplex PCR, and TCRdb holds only the in-frame ones, with some missing. The data show around 1.9 million clones, 85% to 95% seen once. The sequenced sample consisted of naive CD8+ T cells from PBMCs. Receptors were obtained from a man between 18 and 29 years old in good health. Some clones in this sample may be carry-over from other donors' samples.

The chain recombines TRBV5-1 with TRBJ2-1, with D perhaps TRBD2 (6 bases). The V gene lost 4 bases and the J gene lost 4 bases, with 12 bases spanning the gap. CDR1 is SGHRS and CDR2 is YFSETQ in the germline V gene. This CDR3 spans 14 amino acids. CDR3 amino acids: CASSAGLEYNEQFF. The CDR3 DNA reads TGCGCCAGCAGCGCGGGGCTAGAATACAATGAGCAGTTCTTC. Based on the CDR3 plus reference TRBV5-1 and TRBJ2-1, the full variable domain is KAGVTQTPRYLIKTRGQQVTLSCSPISGHRSVSWYQQTPGQGLQFLFEYFSETQRNKGNFPGRFSGRQFSNSRSEMNVSTLELGDSALYLCASSAGLEYNEQFFGPGTRLTVL.

This clone has only a few counts. V usage is TRBV28 and J usage is TRBJ1-1; D gene ambiguous. The germline V and J ends were trimmed by 8 bases and 1 base, with 14 bases remaining between them. The CDR3 has 14 amino acids. Germline loops: CDR1 MDHEN, CDR2 SYDVKM. The CDR3 region is CASSLGRSNTEAFF. CDR3 sequence (DNA): TGTGCCAGCTCACTGGGCAGATCGAACACTGAAGCTTTCTTT.

The CDR3 loop is CASDTGFANTGELFF. CDR3 in DNA: TGTGCCAGTGATACCGGGTTCGCGAACACCGGGGAGCTGTTTTTT. This chain uses TRBV19 with TRBJ2-2; D gene ambiguous. This CDR3 spans 15 amino acids. The V gene's germline CDR1 is LNHDA and CDR2 SQIVND (reference sequence). Trimming removed 8 bases from V and 0 bases from J, with 13 bases in between.

The chain recombines TRBV10-3 with TRBJ1-3, with D hard to call. The CDR3 is 14 residues long. V dropped 4 bases and J dropped 0 bases, with 7 bases sitting between them. Germline V gene data show CDR1 as ENHRY and CDR2 as SYGVKD. CDR3 DNA: TGTGCCATCAGTGCCGGTCCCTCTGGAAACACCATATATTTT. Protein: CAISAGPSGNTIYF.

The CDR3 loop is CASSSRDGADTDTQYF. CDR3 sequence (DNA): TGTGCCAGCAGCTCTCGGGACGGCGCAGACACAGATACGCAGTATTTT. J is TRBJ2-3 and V is TRBV11-3; tentatively, D is TRBD1 or TRBD2 (5 bases each). The CDR3 is 16 residues long. Trimming cost V 4 bases and J 2 bases, with 16 bases left between them. CDR1 and CDR2 from the germline V gene are SGHNT and YENEEA.

The gene calls are TRBV4-1 and TRBJ1-2; 9 positions match TRBD1. CDR1 MGHRA and CDR2 YSYEKL come from the germline V gene. Germline trimming cut 3 bases from V and 7 bases from J; bases unmatched to any gene: 9. CDR3 size: 15 residues. CDR3 protein: CASSQNPGTGLGYTF. In DNA form, the CDR3 reads TGCGCCAGCAGCCAGAACCCCGGGACAGGGCTTGGCTACACCTTC.

This sequence joins TRBV2 and TRBJ2-7; TRBD1 is a possible D gene (6 bases). The length of the CDR3 is 12 residues. Between the trimmed V and J ends, which lost 7 bases and 4 bases, there was a span of 11 bases. The V gene's germline CDR1 is SNHLY and CDR2 FYNNEI. CDR3 region: CASNGRGYEQYF. The CDR3 DNA follows: TGTGCCAGCAATGGTAGGGGGTACGAGCAGTACTTC.

The rearrangement links TRBV6-6 to TRBJ2-3, with TRBD2 matching over 8 bases. The length of the CDR3 is 16 residues. CDR1 and CDR2 from the germline V gene are MNHNY and SVGAGI (reference sequence). V lost 1 base to trimming and J lost 4 bases; unmatched junction nucleotides: 7. The CDR3, as DNA: TGTGCCAGCAGTTACTTTGCGGGAGGTTCCTCAGATACGCAGTATTTT. It is translated as CASSYFAGGSSDTQYF.

V is TRBV18 and J is TRBJ1-1, with TRBD1 matching 7 bases. Looked up from germline, CDR1 is KGHSH and CDR2 is LQKENI. V trimming: 6 bases; J trimming: 0 bases; junction bases outside the gene matches: 13. CDR3 size: 17 residues. The CDR3 loop is CASSTDRAPDMNTEAFF. The CDR3 DNA is TGTGCCAGCTCTACCGACAGGGCCCCAGACATGAACACTGAAGCTTTCTTT.

This clone came up once. The chain carries TRBV27 and TRBJ1-2; TRBD1 is a possible D gene (6 bases). The V gene lost 0 bases and the J gene lost 5 bases, with 16 bases spanning the gap. This CDR3 is 16 amino acids long. The germline gives CDR1 MNHEY, CDR2 SMNVEV (reference sequence). The CDR3 protein is CASSLSTGVLGYGYTF. As DNA, the CDR3 is TGTGCCAGCAGTTTATCGACAGGAGTCCTTGGGTATGGCTACACCTTC.

Comment on this clone: Other nucleotide sequences in the sample specify the same CDR3. V and J are TRBV7-3 and TRBJ2-7; D remains ambiguous. Germline V lookup: CDR1 SGHTA, CDR2 FQGTGA. The CDR3 consists of 13 residues. Trimming shortened V by 0 bases and J by 1 base, and 4 bases separated the two germline ends. This CDR3 is CASSLTPSYEQYF. CDR3 coding DNA: TGTGCCAGCAGCTTAACACCTTCCTACGAGCAGTACTTC.

Of note for this clone: The same CDR3 can be traced to other DNA sequences in this sample. This chain connects TRBV7-9 to TRBJ1-5, with D maybe TRBD1 (5 bases). The CDR3 runs 13 residues. Trimming shortened V by 5 bases and J by 4 bases, and 9 bases separated the two germline ends. CDR1 and CDR2 (germline): SEHNR, FQNEAQ (reference sequence). The CDR3 region is CASSPGGNQPQHF. CDR3 DNA: TGTGCCAGCAGCCCGGGGGGAAATCAGCCCCAGCATTTT.

This rearrangement joins TRBV16 to TRBJ1-1; maybe TRBD1 (5 bases). CDR1 KGHSY and CDR2 FQNENV come from the germline V gene. The CDR3 has 15 residues. Trimming removed 1 base from V and 5 bases from J, with 14 bases in between. CDR3 protein: CASSQWGVEWTEAFF. As DNA, the CDR3 is TGTGCCAGCAGCCAATGGGGGGTTGAATGGACTGAAGCTTTCTTT. The variable domain in full, with the rest retrieved from reference TRBV16 and TRBJ1-1, is GEEVAQTPKHLVRGEGQKAKLYCAPIKGHSYVFWYQQVLKNEFKFLISFQNENVFDETGMPKERFSAKCLPNSPCSLEIQATKLEDSAVYFCASSQWGVEWTEAFFGQGTRLTVV.

V gene TRBV27 combines with J gene TRBJ2-3; D is unresolved. The CDR3 contains 14 residues. Germline values: CDR1 MNHEY, CDR2 SMNVEV (reference sequence). V was trimmed by 6 bases and J by 6 bases, leaving 16 bases between them. The chain's CDR3 is CASSSHNSLDTQYF. Written as DNA, the CDR3 is TGTGCCAGCAGCTCCCACAACAGTTTGGATACGCAGTATTTT.

This rearrangement joins TRBV10-3 to TRBJ2-2; D is perhaps TRBD1 or TRBD2 (5 bases each). In germline, CDR1 is ENHRY, CDR2 SYGVKD. The CDR3 extends over 13 amino acids. Trimming pared 4 bases from V and 6 bases from J, leaving 9 bases between. The CDR3 nucleotides are TGTGCCATCAGTGTTTTGGGGGCCGGGGAGCTGTTTTTT. The encoded protein is CAISVLGAGELFF.

The chain has TRBV7-6 and TRBJ2-6; no definite D call. The CDR3 contains 18 residues. The V gene lost 2 bases and the J gene lost 0 bases, with 14 bases spanning the gap. Germline CDR1 reads SGHVS; CDR2 reads FNYEAQ. The DNA for the CDR3 is TGTGCCAGCAGCTTACAGGATAAGATCTTCTCTGGGGCCAACGTCCTGACTTTC. This gives the protein CASSLQDKIFSGANVLTF.

The chain recombines TRBV19 with TRBJ2-3; no clear D gene. V dropped 3 bases and J dropped 6 bases, with 16 bases sitting between them. The germline gives CDR1 LNHDA, CDR2 SQIVND (reference sequence). There are 15 residues in the CDR3. In nucleotides, the CDR3 is TGTGCCAGTAGTATCCGGCCTAGAACCGGGGATACGCAGTATTTT. Protein sequence: CASSIRPRTGDTQYF.

In nucleotides, the CDR3 is TGTGCCAGCAGCTTAGTACTGACAGGCCCTACCGGGGAGCTGTTTTTT. Its translation is CASSLVLTGPTGELFF. This chain links TRBV7-9 with TRBJ2-2, with D tentatively TRBD1 (6 bases). Germline-derived CDR1 and CDR2 are SEHNR and FQNEAQ (reference sequence). This CDR3 is built from 16 residues. Trimming shortened V by 1 base and J by 5 bases, and 14 bases separated the two germline ends.

The genes are TRBV7-9 and TRBJ2-1; 10 nucleotides align to TRBD2. Germline V lookup: CDR1 SEHNR, CDR2 FQNEAQ (reference sequence). Trimming cost V 10 bases and J 6 bases; bases outside gene matches: 12. The CDR3 runs to 15 residues. The CDR3 DNA reads as TGTGCCAAAGATCGACCTAGCGGGAGCGGCAATGAGCAGTTCTTC. Its protein product is CAKDRPSGSGNEQFF.

The rearrangement links TRBV28 to TRBJ2-2; the D is unclear. The CDR3 loop spans 14 amino acids. Germline V lookup: CDR1 MDHEN, CDR2 SYDVKM. Trimming took 8 bases from V and 4 from J, leaving 14 bases between them. This CDR3 reads CASGAPWTTGELFF. In nucleotides, the CDR3 is TGTGCCAGCGGCGCGCCCTGGACCACCGGGGAGCTGTTTTTT.

This chain links TRBV5-4 with TRBJ2-4, with 7 bases that match TRBD1. The V gene end was trimmed by 4 bases and the J gene end by 8 bases; junction bases not matched to a gene: 15. The CDR3 has 16 amino acids. The V gene's germline CDR1 is SGHNT and CDR2 YYREEE (reference sequence). The CDR3 nucleotides are TGTGCCAGCAGCCCGTCAATGACAGGGTCACAAGACATTCAGTACTTC. Amino acid sequence: CASSPSMTGSQDIQYF.

A single count supports this clone. The chain is built from TRBV15 and TRBJ2-5; no reliable D call. Germline CDR1 reads LNHNV; CDR2 reads YYDKDF (reference sequence). The CDR3 extends over 15 amino acids. The germline V and J ends were trimmed by 0 bases and 4 bases, with 12 bases remaining between them. The CDR3 spells CATSRDLGMGETQYF. The CDR3 DNA reads as TGTGCCACCAGCAGAGATCTGGGCATGGGAGAGACCCAGTACTTC. Combining the CDR3 with reference TRBV15 and TRBJ2-5 gives the whole variable domain DAMVIQNPRYQVTQFGKPVTLSCSQTLNHNVMYWYQQKSSQAPKLLFHYYDKDFNNEADTPDNFQSRRPNTSFCFLDIRSPGLGDTAMYLCATSRDLGMGETQYFGPGTRLLVL.